This T cell receptor (beta chain) was sequenced in a study of OX40 agonist ivuxolimab in advanced cancers. In the study overall: Enrollees could have had prior anti-PD-1, anti-PD-L1 or anti-CTLA-4 therapy, which more than 30% had received.

On this clone: What it binds is not known.

Repertoires were generated with immunoSEQ multiplex PCR, while TCRdb's copy carries only in-frame clones and drops some. The sample has approximately 120,000 clones; around 90% are singletons. Study outcomes and limitations: Clones of CD4+ and CD8+ blood T cells grew by week 6 at doses of 0.1 to 3.0 mg/kg. Undetermined was the antigen specificity of the expanded peripheral T cells.

Blood draws occurred at baseline, cycle 4 day 1, and cycle 7 day 1. The length of the CDR3 is 13 residues. From germline, CDR1 is SGHTA and CDR2 FQGTGA. V dropped 3 bases and J dropped 4 bases, with 9 bases sitting between them. The TCR comes from an adult with an advanced solid tumor such as melanoma, head and neck, liver or kidney cancer. V and J are TRBV7-3 and TRBJ1-1, with a weak D call TRBD1 (6 bases). Sequencing used CD4+ or CD8+ T cells sorted from blood, obtained in a trial of the OX40 agonist ivuxolimab. CDR3 in amino acids: CASSFTGSTEAFF. The CDR3 bases are TGTGCCAGCAGCTTTACAGGGAGCACTGAAGCTTTCTTT.